Following are 17 T cell receptor beta chains from one sample sequenced in a study of graft-versus-host responses after intestinal transplantation (TCRdb year 2021). These TCRs' antigens remain unknown. The method was the immunoSEQ multiplex PCR assay. Imported from immuneACCESS, the table was reduced by TCRdb to in-frame sequences with V and J called. These copies leave out some clones; in studies compared against another copy, an unresolved V gene accounts for under half, and the cause of the remainder is not known. This sample gives over 45,000 clones in total; about 89% of them show up just once. The ten top clones hold 0.5% to 0.8% of the sample. The sample's time point label, decoded: cells obtained before transplantation from donor or recipient. This sample comprised unstimulated CD4+ T cells sorted from spleen or lymph node cells, obtained before transplant. These receptor sequences come from a human donor who was the organ donor for an intestinal transplant.

The rearrangement links TRBV7-9 to TRBJ2-1, with 7 bases aligning to TRBD1. Germline loops: CDR1 SEHNR, CDR2 FQNEAQ (reference sequence). V lost 5 bases to trimming and J lost 5 bases; unmatched junction nucleotides: 12. The CDR3 spans 16 residues. The CDR3 here is CASSHHRGSVHNEQFF. The CDR3 bases are TGTGCCAGCAGCCACCACAGGGGTTCGGTGCACAATGAGCAGTTCTTC.

CDR3 sequence reads: CASSLAGQGSGNTIYF. As DNA, the CDR3 is TGTGCCAGCAGCTTAGCGGGACAGGGCTCTGGAAACACCATATATTTT. The rearrangement joins TRBV11-2 to TRBJ1-3; 9 nucleotides match TRBD1. V gave up 1 base and J gave up 0 bases; unmatched junction bases: 1. Germline V lookup: CDR1 SGHAT, CDR2 FQNNGV. CDR3 length equals 16 residues.

The chain combines TRBV9 with TRBJ1-6; D unclear. The CDR3 loop spans 14 amino acids. Germline V CDR1 and CDR2: SGDLS, YYNGEE. Deletions cut 0 bases from V and 7 bases from J, with 8 bases between. Here the CDR3 DNA reads TGTGCCAGCAGCGTAGGCCCGGGAAATTCACCCCTCCACTTT. The encoded protein is CASSVGPGNSPLHF.

V is TRBV9 and J is TRBJ2-1; 7 bases map to TRBD2. J gave up 5 bases and V 0 bases, and 5 bases lay outside the gene matches. The germline CDR1 and CDR2 sequences are SGDLS and YYNGEE. The CDR3 covers 15 residues. CDR3 in DNA: TGTGCCAGCAGCGTAGACCCTAGCGGTGACAATGAGCAGTTCTTC. Protein product: CASSVDPSGDNEQFF.

The V gene is TRBV4-3, the J gene TRBJ2-1; 11 bases line up with TRBD2. CDR3 length equals 17 residues. Germline V gives CDR1 LGHNA, CDR2 YSLEER. Trimming removed 2 bases from V and 3 bases from J; junction bases left unmatched: 6. CDR3 nucleotides: TGCGCCAGCAGCCAAAAACCGGGACTAGCGGACTACAATGAGCAGTTCTTC. Translation gives CASSQKPGLADYNEQFF.

V gene TRBV6-4 combines with J gene TRBJ1-4; 8 nucleotides match TRBD1. The CDR3 spans 20 residues. The V segment lost 0 bases and the J segment 4 bases; nucleotides outside the gene matches: 16. Germline assignment: CDR1 MRHNA and CDR2 SNTAGT. CDR3 amino acids: CASSDSNSGTGPSGNEKLFF. CDR3 sequence (DNA): TGTGCCAGCAGTGACTCGAACTCCGGGACAGGACCTTCGGGTAATGAAAAACTGTTTTTT.

The chain employs TRBV6-5 and TRBJ2-7, with D tentatively TRBD2 (6 bases). Trimming left V 6 bases short and J 2 bases short, with 14 bases between. The CDR3 is 14 amino acids. The V gene's germline CDR1 is MNHEY and CDR2 SVGAGI. CDR3: CASSPGAGAYEQYF. The CDR3 nucleotides read TGTGCCAGCAGCCCGGGAGCAGGCGCCTACGAGCAGTACTTC.

The V and J genes are TRBV14 and TRBJ1-2; D gene ambiguous. Germline CDR1 reads SGHDN; CDR2 reads FVKESK. The CDR3 runs 14 residues. The germline V and J ends were trimmed by 1 base and 8 bases, with 14 bases remaining between them. The CDR3 DNA reads as TGTGCCAGCAGCCAAGTCCTGGGATCGGGAGGCTACACCTTC. Protein sequence: CASSQVLGSGGYTF.

The J gene is TRBJ2-3, the V gene TRBV4-1, with no clear D. Germline lookup yields CDR1 MGHRA and CDR2 YSYEKL. The CDR3 spans 14 residues. V was cut by 4 bases and J by 4 bases, with 12 bases left in between. CDR3: CASSLSSDADTQYF. In DNA form, the CDR3 reads TGCGCCAGCAGCCTCTCTAGTGACGCAGATACGCAGTATTTT.

By share, this clone counts as medium-sized. The rearrangement joins TRBV2 to TRBJ2-7; TRBD2 matches at 12 bases. In germline, CDR1 is SNHLY, CDR2 FYNNEI. The ends lost 3 bases at V and 2 bases at J; junction bases unmatched: 2. This CDR3 contains 15 residues. The CDR3 loop reads CASSDRTSGAYEQYF. The CDR3, as DNA: TGTGCCAGCAGTGACCGGACTAGCGGGGCCTACGAGCAGTACTTC.

The V and J genes are TRBV5-1 and TRBJ2-7; 7 nucleotides align to TRBD2. Germline V gene data show CDR1 as SGHRS and CDR2 as YFSETQ. CDR3 length: 13 amino acids. With 1 base clipped from V and 2 bases from J, the junction kept 0 bases outside the gene matches. The CDR3 nucleotides are TGCGCCAGCAGCTTGACTAGCGCCTACGAGCAGTACTTC. This codes for CASSLTSAYEQYF.

This clone has a single count. This rearrangement joins TRBV7-2 to TRBJ1-1; D is perhaps TRBD1 (5 bases). Germline CDR1 SGHTA, CDR2 FQGNSA. The germline V and J ends were trimmed by 2 bases and 3 bases, with 10 bases remaining between them. The CDR3 is 14 residues long. The chain's CDR3 is CASSLWGGYTEAFF. DNA for the CDR3: TGTGCCAGCAGCTTATGGGGGGGGTACACTGAAGCTTTCTTT. The full variable domain, in which reference TRBV7-2 and TRBJ1-1 provide the parts outside the CDR3, is GAGVSQSPSNKVTEKGKDVELRCDPISGHTALYWYRQSLGQGLEFLIYFQGNSAPDKSGLPSDRFSAERTGGSVSTLTIQRTQQEDSAVYLCASSLWGGYTEAFFGQGTRLTVV.

The chain links TRBV21-1 to TRBJ2-5; the D call of TRBD1 is as the table states it, not checked on the DNA. TRBV21-1 is assigned pseudogene status. This CDR3 contains 14 residues. DNA for the CDR3: TGTGCCAGCAGCAAAGTAGCACAGGAGGAGACCCAGTACTTC. It yields the protein CASSKVAQEETQYF.

The J gene is TRBJ2-3, the V gene TRBV29-1, with 9 bases aligning to TRBD2. V was pared by 6 bases and J by 1 base, with 5 bases of the junction left unmatched. CDR1 is SQVTM and CDR2 is ANQGSEA in the germline V gene. The CDR3 runs 14 residues. This CDR3 reads CSVASGIGTDTQYF. CDR3 nucleotide sequence: TGCAGCGTGGCTAGCGGGATAGGCACAGATACGCAGTATTTT.

This chain links TRBV28 with TRBJ2-5, with 9 bases identical to TRBD1. The CDR3 is 13 residues long. The junction had 3 bases not matched to a gene; V was cut back by 6 bases and J by 4 bases. The germline V gene encodes CDR1 MDHEN and CDR2 SYDVKM. The CDR3 DNA sequence: TGTGCCAGCAGACAGGGGGCGAGAGAGACCCAGTACTTC. As protein: CASRQGARETQYF.

The chain has TRBV28 and TRBJ2-1, with 7 bases aligning to TRBD2. Losses at the gene ends were 6 bases for V and 0 bases for J; bases not matched to a gene: 5. The CDR3 spans 15 residues. Germline values: CDR1 MDHEN, CDR2 SYDVKM. CDR3: CASSSAGSSYNEQFF. In nucleotides, the CDR3 is TGTGCCAGCAGCTCAGCGGGGAGCTCCTACAATGAGCAGTTCTTC.

The chain has TRBV9 and TRBJ1-3; possibly TRBD1 for D (5 bases). In germline, CDR1 is SGDLS, CDR2 YYNGEE. The CDR3 consists of 15 residues. V lost 0 bases and J lost 1, with 8 bases in between. CDR3 sequence: CASSVEPGSGNTIYF. CDR3 in DNA: TGTGCCAGCAGCGTAGAGCCAGGGTCTGGAAACACCATATATTTT.